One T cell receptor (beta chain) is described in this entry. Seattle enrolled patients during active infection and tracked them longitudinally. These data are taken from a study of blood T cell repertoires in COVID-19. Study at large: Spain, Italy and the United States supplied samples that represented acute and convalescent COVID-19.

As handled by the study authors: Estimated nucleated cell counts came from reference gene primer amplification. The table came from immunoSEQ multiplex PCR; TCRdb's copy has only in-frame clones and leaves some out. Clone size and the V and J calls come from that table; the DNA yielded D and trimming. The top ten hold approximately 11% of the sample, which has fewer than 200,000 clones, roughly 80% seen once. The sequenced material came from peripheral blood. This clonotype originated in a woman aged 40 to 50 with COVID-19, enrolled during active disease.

The CDR3 DNA sequence: TGTGCCAGCAGGTCTCCGGGACTAGCGAACAATGAGCAGTTCTTC. Its protein is CASRSPGLANNEQFF. This rearrangement joins TRBV5-6 to TRBJ2-1, with 10 positions matching TRBD2. J was trimmed by 5 bases and V by 5 bases; bases with no gene match: 7. The CDR3 has 15 residues. Per germline, CDR1 SGHDT and CDR2 YYEEEE.